The 15 T cell receptor beta chains given below trace back to one sample, sequenced in a study of blood T cell repertoires in COVID-19. The method was immunoSEQ multiplex PCR; TCRdb's version includes in-frame clones alone and lacks a portion of them. Found here are about 270,000 clones, around nine tenths of them singletons; the top ten hold around 1.7%. The sample taken for sequencing was peripheral blood. These receptors were obtained from a woman aged 55-70 years who had recovered from COVID-19.

The chain recombines TRBV15 with TRBJ2-3; D perhaps matches TRBD2 (6 bases). V lost 4 bases, J lost 1 base, and 9 bases lay in between. Germline-derived CDR1 and CDR2 are LNHNV and YYDKDF (reference sequence). This CDR3 region has 14 residues. The CDR3, as DNA: TGTGCCACCAGCAAGGAGCGGGGCACAGATACGCAGTATTTT. It translates to CATSKERGTDTQYF.

This clone was detected once. The chain joins TRBV7-3 to TRBJ2-2; 10 nucleotides agree with TRBD1. Trimming removed 5 bases from V and 1 base from J; junction bases left unmatched: 1. The CDR3 spans 15 residues. Germline CDR1 SGHTA, CDR2 FQGTGA. CDR3 nucleotide sequence: TGTGCCAGCAGCGACAGGGGGCGGAACACCGGGGAGCTGTTTTTT. Translated: CASSDRGRNTGELFF.

This clone appeared a single time. The J gene is TRBJ1-2, the V gene TRBV10-3; perhaps TRBD1 as D (5 bases). Germline assignment: CDR1 ENHRY and CDR2 SYGVKD. Trimming removed 4 bases at V and 5 bases at J, with 20 bases between. The CDR3 totals 16 residues. The CDR3 region is CAISGMMEGSHYGYTF. In DNA, the CDR3 is TGTGCCATCAGTGGGATGATGGAGGGGAGTCATTATGGCTACACCTTC.

The chain joins TRBV12-3 or TRBV12-4 to TRBJ1-2, with D possibly matching TRBD1 (5 bases). V shed 2 bases and J shed 7 bases, with 11 bases lying between them. This CDR3 is built from 13 residues. Here the CDR3 DNA reads TGTGCCAGCAGTTTACGGGGGAGTCCTGGCTACACCTTC. Its translation is CASSLRGSPGYTF.

The V gene is TRBV28, the J gene TRBJ2-4, with D maybe TRBD1 (6 bases). The germline V gene encodes CDR1 MDHEN and CDR2 SYDVKM. The V gene lost 6 bases and the J gene lost 1 base, with 16 bases spanning the gap. This CDR3 contains 16 residues. The CDR3 sequence: CASSWGQGLAKNIQYF. CDR3 DNA sequence: TGTGCCAGCAGCTGGGGGCAGGGGCTGGCCAAAAACATTCAGTACTTC. The whole variable domain, remainder taken from reference TRBV28 and TRBJ2-4, is DVKVTQSSRYLVKRTGEKVFLECVQDMDHENMFWYRQDPGLGLRLIYFSYDVKMKEKGDIPEGYSVSREKKERFSLILESASTNQTSMYLCASSWGQGLAKNIQYFGAGTRLSVL.

The V call is TRBV6-1, the J call TRBJ2-6, with 8 bases identical to TRBD2. Germline CDR1 reads MNHNS; CDR2 reads SASEGT. V shed 4 bases, J shed 2 bases, and the junction held 4 bases outside the gene matches. There are 16 residues in the CDR3. CDR3 DNA sequence: TGTGCCAGCAGTGTCGGGGGGGGCACTGGGGCCAACGTCCTGACTTTC. It translates to CASSVGGGTGANVLTF.

This clone appeared a few times. The chain is built from TRBV7-3 and TRBJ1-1; D might be TRBD1 (5 bases). The CDR3 sequence is 13 residues long. Per the germline V gene, CDR1 is SGHTA and CDR2 is FQGTGA. The V end was cut by 9 bases, the J end by 3 bases, with 14 bases between. The CDR3 sequence is CARWIWGDTEAFF. As DNA, the CDR3 is TGTGCCAGATGGATATGGGGGGACACTGAAGCTTTCTTT.

The chain combines TRBV11-1 with TRBJ2-3; 7 bases agree with TRBD1. CDR3 size: 15 residues. Germline V gene lookup returns CDR1 SGHAT and CDR2 FQDESV (reference sequence). V lost 5 bases to trimming and J lost 2 bases; unmatched junction nucleotides: 7. The CDR3 sequence: CASSAWDRLTDTQYF. CDR3 coding DNA: TGTGCCAGCAGCGCGTGGGACAGACTCACAGATACGCAGTATTTT.

This chain links TRBV6-5 with TRBJ2-3; 11 bases match TRBD2. The CDR3 is 15 amino acids. The ends lost 2 bases at V and 3 bases at J; junction bases unmatched: 1. Per the germline V gene, CDR1 is MNHEY and CDR2 is SVGAGI. DNA of the CDR3: TGTGCCAGCAGTTACGCTAGCGGGGGGACAGATACGCAGTATTTT. It codes for CASSYASGGTDTQYF.

V is TRBV5-5 and J is TRBJ2-7; TRBD2 matches 12 bases. Germline V CDR1 and CDR2: SGHKS, YYEKEE (reference sequence). The CDR3 spans 15 residues. After removal of 4 bases from V and 1 base from J, the junction contained 3 bases not matched to a gene. The CDR3 nucleotides are TGTGCCAGCAGCAGGACTAGCGGGGATTCCTACGAGCAGTACTTC. Its translation: CASSRTSGDSYEQYF.

V is TRBV6-5 and J is TRBJ1-2, with TRBD1 matching over 9 bases. This CDR3 region has 15 residues. Per germline, CDR1 MNHEY and CDR2 SVGAGI. The V segment lost 6 bases and the J segment 1 base; nucleotides outside the gene matches: 6. The CDR3 spells CASRPGQGNNYGYTF. The CDR3 DNA follows: TGTGCCAGCAGGCCCGGACAGGGGAATAACTATGGCTACACCTTC.

J is TRBJ1-5 and V is TRBV28; TRBD1 aligns across 11 bases. Trimming cost V 11 bases and J 2 bases; bases outside gene matches: 17. This CDR3 contains 18 residues. Per the germline V gene, CDR1 is MDHEN and CDR2 is SYDVKM. As DNA, the CDR3 is TGTGCCCTTTCAGCATGGGACAGGGGGTTACATGGCAATCAGCCCCAGCATTTT. Translating gives CALSAWDRGLHGNQPQHF.

The rearrangement uses TRBV19 and TRBJ1-6; no clear D gene. The CDR3 runs 15 residues. V lost 3 bases and J 7 bases, leaving 13 bases between the germline ends. CDR1 and CDR2 from the germline V gene are LNHDA and SQIVND (reference sequence). Here the CDR3 reads CASSIIFEENSPLHF. The CDR3 bases are TGTGCCAGTAGTATCATCTTTGAGGAGAATTCACCCCTCCACTTT. Full variable domain (missing parts from reference TRBV19 and TRBJ1-6): DGGITQSPKYLFRKEGQNVTLSCEQNLNHDAMYWYRQDPGQGLRLIYYSQIVNDFQKGDIAEGYSVSREKKESFPLTVTSAQKNPTAFYLCASSIIFEENSPLHFGNGTRLTVT.

This chain uses TRBV10-3 with TRBJ2-6; D ambiguous. The CDR3 spans 14 residues. The germline V gene has CDR1 ENHRY and CDR2 SYGVKD. The V end was cut by 3 bases, the J end by 0 bases, with 3 bases between. CDR3 amino acids: CAISDSSGANVLTF. CDR3 DNA sequence: TGTGCCATCAGTGACAGCTCTGGGGCCAACGTCCTGACTTTC.

This clone was seen just once. V usage is TRBV19 and J usage is TRBJ1-1; TRBD1 matches 8 bases. J lost 5 bases, V lost 5 bases, and 16 bases had no gene match. Germline assignment: CDR1 LNHDA and CDR2 SQIVND (reference sequence). There are 17 residues in the CDR3. The CDR3 coding sequence is TGTGCCAGTAGTGCAATTAGGCAGGGGGCCGGATCGACTGAAGCTTTCTTT. Amino acid sequence: CASSAIRQGAGSTEAFF.